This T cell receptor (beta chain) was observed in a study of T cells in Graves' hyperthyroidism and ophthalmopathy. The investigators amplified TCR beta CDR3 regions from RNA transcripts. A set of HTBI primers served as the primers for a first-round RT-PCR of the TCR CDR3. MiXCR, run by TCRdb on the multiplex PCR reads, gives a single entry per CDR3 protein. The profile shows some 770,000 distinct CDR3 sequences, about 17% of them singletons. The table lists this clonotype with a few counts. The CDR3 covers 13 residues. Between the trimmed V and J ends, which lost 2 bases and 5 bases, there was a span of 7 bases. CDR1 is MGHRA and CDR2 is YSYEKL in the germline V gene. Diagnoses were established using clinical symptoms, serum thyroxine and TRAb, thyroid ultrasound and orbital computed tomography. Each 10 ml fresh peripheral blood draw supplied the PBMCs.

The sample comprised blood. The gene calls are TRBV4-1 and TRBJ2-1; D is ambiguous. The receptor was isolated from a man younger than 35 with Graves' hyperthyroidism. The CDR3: CASSQTGDNEQFF. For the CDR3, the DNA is TGCGCCAGCAGCCAAACCGGTGACAATGAGCAGTTCTTC.